This TCR beta chain was retrieved from a study of T cell responses to AZD1222 COVID-19 vaccine. On the study more broadly: Whether given at about 4 or about 12 weeks, second doses were pooled.

Germline V gene lookup returns CDR1 LGHDT and CDR2 YNNKEL (reference sequence). Trimming pared 0 bases from V and 1 base from J, leaving 9 bases between. CDR3 length equals 15 residues. As to this clone: Its antigen remains unidentified.

Clones were sequenced by immunoSEQ multiplex PCR, and TCRdb holds only the in-frame ones, with some missing. The sample holds roughly 150,000 clones; roughly nine tenths are singletons and the top ten take more than 1.3%. General study findings and limits: Samples come after the peak T cell response, not at day 14. In a largely white British group with more females than males, clonal diversity was possibly underestimated.

This material consisted of peripheral blood, taken on day 0 of AZD1222 vaccination. V usage is TRBV3-1 (or the pseudogene TRBV3-2) and J usage is TRBJ1-1, with D possibly matching TRBD1 (5 bases). The TCR was taken from an adult in good health. The CDR3 DNA sequence: TGTGCCAGCAGCCAAGAAGGGACGGGGAACACTGAAGCTTTCTTT. Residues: CASSQEGTGNTEAFF.